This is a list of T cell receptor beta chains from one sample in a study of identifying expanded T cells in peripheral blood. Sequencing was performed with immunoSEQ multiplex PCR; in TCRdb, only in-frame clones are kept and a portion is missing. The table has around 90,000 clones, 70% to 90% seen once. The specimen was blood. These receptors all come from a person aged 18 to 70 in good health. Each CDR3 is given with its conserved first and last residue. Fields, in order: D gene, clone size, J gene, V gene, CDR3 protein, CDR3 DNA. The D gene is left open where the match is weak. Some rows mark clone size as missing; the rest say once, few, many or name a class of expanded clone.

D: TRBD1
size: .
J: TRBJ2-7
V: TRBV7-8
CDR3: CASSFGTGLYEQYF
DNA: TGTGCCAGCAGCTTCGGGACAGGGCTCTACGAGCAGTACTTC

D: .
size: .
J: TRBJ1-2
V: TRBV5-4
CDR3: CASSNGKTTGGHSDGYTF
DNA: TGTGCCAGCAGCAACGGGAAAACCACGGGGGGGCACTCGGACGGCTACACCTTC

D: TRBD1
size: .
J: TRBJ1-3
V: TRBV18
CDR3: CASSPAGQSNSGNTIYF
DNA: TGTGCCAGCTCACCAGCGGGACAGAGCAACTCTGGAAACACCATATATTTT

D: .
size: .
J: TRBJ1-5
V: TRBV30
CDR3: CAWSAKRNQPQHF
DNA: TGTGCCTGGAGTGCGAAGAGGAATCAGCCCCAGCATTTT

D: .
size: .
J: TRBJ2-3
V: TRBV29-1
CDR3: CSVATLFWSQYF
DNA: TGCAGCGTCGCCACCCTCTTTTGGTCGCAGTATTTT

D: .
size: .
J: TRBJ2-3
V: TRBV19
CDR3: CASAEGGGADTQYF
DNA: TGTGCCAGTGCTGAGGGCGGAGGGGCAGATACGCAGTATTTT

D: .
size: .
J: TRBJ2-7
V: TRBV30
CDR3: CAWSLGSFYEQYF
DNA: TGTGCCTGGAGTTTAGGCTCCTTCTACGAGCAGTACTTC

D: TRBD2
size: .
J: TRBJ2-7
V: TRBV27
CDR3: CASSDLGAGGTYEQYF
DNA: TGTGCCAGCAGTGACCTTGGGGCGGGAGGCACCTACGAGCAGTACTTC

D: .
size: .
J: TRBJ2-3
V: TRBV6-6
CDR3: CASSYSTRDTDTQYF
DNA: TGTGCCAGCAGTTACTCGACTAGGGACACAGATACGCAGTATTTT

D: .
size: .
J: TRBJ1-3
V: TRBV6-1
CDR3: CAARATSGNTIYF
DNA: TGTGCCGCCCGGGCAACCTCTGGAAACACCATATATTTT

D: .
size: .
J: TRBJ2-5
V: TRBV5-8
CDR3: CASSLRGHWVETQYF
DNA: TGTGCCAGCAGCTTGCGGGGGCATTGGGTGGAGACCCAGTACTTC

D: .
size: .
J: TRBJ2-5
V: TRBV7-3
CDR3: CASSLMGGEAQYF
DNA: TGTGCCAGCAGCTTAATGGGGGGCGAGGCCCAGTACTTC

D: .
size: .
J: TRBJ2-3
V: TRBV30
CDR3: CAWRAGLSTDTQYF
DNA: TGTGCCTGGAGGGCAGGCTTAAGCACAGATACGCAGTATTTT

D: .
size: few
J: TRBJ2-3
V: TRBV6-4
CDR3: CASSDAGGADTQYF
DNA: TGTGCCAGCAGTGACGCTGGAGGGGCAGATACGCAGTATTTT

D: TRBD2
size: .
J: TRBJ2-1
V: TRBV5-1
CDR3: CASSLATSGSLDEQFF
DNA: TGCGCCAGCAGCTTGGCTACTAGCGGGAGCTTGGATGAGCAGTTCTTC

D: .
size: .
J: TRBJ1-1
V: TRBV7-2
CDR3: CASSFGDRMNTEAFF
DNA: TGTGCCAGCAGCTTCGGCGACAGGATGAACACTGAAGCTTTCTTT

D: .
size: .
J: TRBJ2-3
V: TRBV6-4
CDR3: CASSDGTSTDTQYF
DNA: TGTGCCAGCAGTGACGGGACTAGCACAGATACGCAGTATTTT

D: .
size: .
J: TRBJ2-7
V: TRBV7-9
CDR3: CASSLGDPTIYEQYF
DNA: TGTGCCAGCAGCTTAGGGGACCCTACAATCTACGAGCAGTACTTC

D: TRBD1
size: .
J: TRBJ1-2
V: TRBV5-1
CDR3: CASSFSRQGYAYTF
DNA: TGCGCCAGCAGCTTCTCAAGACAGGGGTATGCCTACACCTTC

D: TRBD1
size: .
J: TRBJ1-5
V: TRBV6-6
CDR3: CASSFETGAGNQPQHF
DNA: TGTGCCAGCAGTTTCGAGACAGGGGCAGGCAATCAGCCCCAGCATTTT

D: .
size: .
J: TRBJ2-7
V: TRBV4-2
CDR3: CASSHRDGSYEQYF
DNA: TGTGCCAGCAGCCACCGGGACGGTTCCTACGAGCAGTACTTC

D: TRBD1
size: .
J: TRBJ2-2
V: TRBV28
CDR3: CASSFGDRDTGELFF
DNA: TGTGCCAGCAGTTTTGGGGACAGGGACACCGGGGAGCTGTTTTTT

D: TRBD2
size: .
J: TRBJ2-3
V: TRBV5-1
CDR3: CASSPISGSSTDTQYF
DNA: TGCGCCAGCAGCCCAATTAGCGGGAGTAGCACAGATACGCAGTATTTT

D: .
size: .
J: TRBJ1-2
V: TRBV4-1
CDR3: CASSQSLQVPTEANYGYTF
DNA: TGCGCCAGCAGCCAATCCCTGCAGGTTCCGACAGAAGCTAACTATGGCTACACCTTC

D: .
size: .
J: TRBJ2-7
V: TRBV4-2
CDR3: CASSQDLAISYEQYF
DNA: TGTGCCAGCAGCCAAGATTTGGCGATTTCCTACGAGCAGTACTTC

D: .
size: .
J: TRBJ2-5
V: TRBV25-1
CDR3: CASSGQGRETQYF
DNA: TGTGCCAGCAGTGGCCAGGGTCGAGAGACCCAGTACTTC

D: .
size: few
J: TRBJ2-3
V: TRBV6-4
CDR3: CASSDSTGSGTDTQYF
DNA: TGTGCCAGCAGTGACTCGACAGGTTCGGGCACAGATACGCAGTATTTT

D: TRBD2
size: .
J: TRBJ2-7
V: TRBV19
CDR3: CASSILADYEQYF
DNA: TGTGCCAGTAGTATACTAGCGGATTACGAGCAGTACTTC

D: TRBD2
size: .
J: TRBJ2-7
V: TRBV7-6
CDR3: CASSDRTSGRAYEQYF
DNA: TGTGCCAGCAGCGACCGGACTAGCGGGAGAGCCTACGAGCAGTACTTC

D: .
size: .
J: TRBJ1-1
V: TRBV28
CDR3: CASNLGGTEAFF
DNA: TGTGCCAGCAACCTCGGAGGCACTGAAGCTTTCTTT

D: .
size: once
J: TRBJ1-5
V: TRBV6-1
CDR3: CASSYSGDQPQHF
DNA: TGTGCCAGCAGTTATTCCGGGGATCAGCCCCAGCATTTT

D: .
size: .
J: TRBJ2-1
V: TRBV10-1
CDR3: CASNRDWSSYNEQFF
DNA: TGCGCCAGCAACCGGGACTGGAGCTCCTACAATGAGCAGTTCTTC

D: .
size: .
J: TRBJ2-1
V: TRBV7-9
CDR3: CASSPPRGEVDNEQFF
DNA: TGTGCCAGCAGCCCCCCTAGGGGGGAGGTGGACAATGAGCAGTTCTTC

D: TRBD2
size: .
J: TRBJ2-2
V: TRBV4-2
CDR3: CASSQVVGGPDTGELFF
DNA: TGTGCCAGCAGCCAAGTTGTGGGAGGGCCTGATACCGGGGAGCTGTTTTTT

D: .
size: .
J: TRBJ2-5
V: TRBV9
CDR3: CASSVTPQETQYF
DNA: TGTGCCAGCAGCGTAACCCCCCAAGAGACCCAGTACTTC

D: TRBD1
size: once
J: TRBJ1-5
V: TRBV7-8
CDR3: CASSKGQFSNQPQHF
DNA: TGTGCCAGCAGCAAGGGACAGTTTAGCAATCAGCCCCAGCATTTT

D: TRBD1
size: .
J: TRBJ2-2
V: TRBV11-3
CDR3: CASSSLGQGGTGELFF
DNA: TGTGCCAGCAGCTCGCTGGGACAGGGCGGCACCGGGGAGCTGTTTTTT

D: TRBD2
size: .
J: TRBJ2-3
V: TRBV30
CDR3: CAYEAGLPTTSSSTDTQYF
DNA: TGTGCCTACGAAGCGGGACTCCCAACAACATCGTCTAGCACAGATACGCAGTATTTT

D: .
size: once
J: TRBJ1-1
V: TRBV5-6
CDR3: CASSQGPEAFF
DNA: TGTGCCAGCAGCCAAGGGCCTGAAGCTTTCTTT

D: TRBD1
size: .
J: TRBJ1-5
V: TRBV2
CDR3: CASRQGVGNQPQHF
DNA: TGTGCCAGTCGACAGGGGGTGGGCAATCAGCCCCAGCATTTT

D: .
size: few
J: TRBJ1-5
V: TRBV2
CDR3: CASSVGRDRNQPQHF
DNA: TGTGCCAGCAGTGTGGGCAGGGATCGCAATCAGCCCCAGCATTTT

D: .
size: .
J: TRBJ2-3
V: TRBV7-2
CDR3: CASNWGLSTDTQYF
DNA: TGTGCCAGCAATTGGGGTCTGAGCACAGATACGCAGTATTTT

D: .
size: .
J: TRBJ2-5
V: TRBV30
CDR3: CAWVGQYQETQYF
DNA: TGTGCCTGGGTCGGACAGTACCAAGAGACCCAGTACTTC

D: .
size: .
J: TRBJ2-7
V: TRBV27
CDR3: CASSLVFGGVGTGNSYEQYF
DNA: TGTGCCAGCAGTCTGGTGTTTGGGGGGGTGGGGACAGGCAACTCCTACGAGCAGTACTTC

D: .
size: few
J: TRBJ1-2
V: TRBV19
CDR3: CATTSGRGPPYGYTF
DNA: TGTGCCACCACCTCCGGACGGGGACCGCCCTATGGCTACACCTTC

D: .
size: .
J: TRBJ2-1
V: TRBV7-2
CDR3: CASSIRASTNEQFF
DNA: TGTGCCAGCAGCATAAGGGCCAGTACTAATGAGCAGTTCTTC

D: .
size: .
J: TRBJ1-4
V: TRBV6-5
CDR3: CASSTTGSNEKLFF
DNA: TGTGCCAGCAGCACGACAGGATCAAATGAAAAACTGTTTTTT

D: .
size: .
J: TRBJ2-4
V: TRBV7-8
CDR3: CASSPPGGAKNIQYF
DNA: TGTGCCAGCAGCCCGCCCGGTGGAGCCAAAAACATTCAGTACTTC

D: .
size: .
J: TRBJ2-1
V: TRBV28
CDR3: CASSPRGAGYNEQFF
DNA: TGTGCCAGCAGTCCCAGAGGGGCGGGGTACAATGAGCAGTTCTTC

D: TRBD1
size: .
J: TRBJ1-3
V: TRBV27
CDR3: CASRLQGGPGNTIYF
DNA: TGTGCCAGCAGGTTACAGGGGGGACCTGGAAACACCATATATTTT

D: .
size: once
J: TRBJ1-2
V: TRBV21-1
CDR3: CASSKDPNYGYTF
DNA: TGTGCCAGCAGCAAAGATCCTAACTATGGCTACACCTTC

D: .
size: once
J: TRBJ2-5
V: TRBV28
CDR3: CASSLQETQYF
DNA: TGTGCCAGCAGTTTACAAGAGACCCAGTACTTC

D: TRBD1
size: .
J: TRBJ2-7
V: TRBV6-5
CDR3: CASSLRTGGTYEQYF
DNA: TGTGCCAGCAGTCTCCGGACAGGGGGCACCTACGAGCAGTACTTC

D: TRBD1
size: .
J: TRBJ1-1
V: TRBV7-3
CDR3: CASSSRGFTEAFF
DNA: TGTGCCAGCAGCTCCAGGGGGTTCACTGAAGCTTTCTTT

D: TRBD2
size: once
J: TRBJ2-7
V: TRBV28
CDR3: CASMVGGRAYEQYF
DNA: TGTGCCAGCATGGTAGGCGGGAGGGCCTACGAGCAGTACTTC

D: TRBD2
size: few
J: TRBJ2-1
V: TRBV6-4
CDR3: CASSGLAGANEQFF
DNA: TGTGCCAGCAGTGGACTAGCGGGGGCTAATGAGCAGTTCTTC

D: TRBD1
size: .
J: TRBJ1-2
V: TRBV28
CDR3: CASSRRTGGGGYTF
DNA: TGTGCCAGCAGTAGAAGGACAGGGGGCGGTGGCTACACCTTC

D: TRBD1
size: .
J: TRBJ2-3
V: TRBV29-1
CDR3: CSVAGTGTDTQYF
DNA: TGCAGCGTCGCCGGGACAGGGACAGATACGCAGTATTTT